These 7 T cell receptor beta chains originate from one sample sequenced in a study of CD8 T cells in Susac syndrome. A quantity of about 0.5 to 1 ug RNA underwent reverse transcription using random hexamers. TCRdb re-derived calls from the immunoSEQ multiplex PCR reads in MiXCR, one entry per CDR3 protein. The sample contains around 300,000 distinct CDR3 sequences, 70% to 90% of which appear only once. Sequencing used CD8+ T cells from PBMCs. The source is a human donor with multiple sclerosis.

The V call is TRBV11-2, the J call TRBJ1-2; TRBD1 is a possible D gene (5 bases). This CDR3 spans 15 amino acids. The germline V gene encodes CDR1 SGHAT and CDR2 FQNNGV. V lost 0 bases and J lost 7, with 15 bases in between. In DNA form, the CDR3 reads TGTGCCAGCAGCTTAGACGGGACTTTATTCGGTGGCTACACCTTC. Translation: CASSLDGTLFGGYTF.

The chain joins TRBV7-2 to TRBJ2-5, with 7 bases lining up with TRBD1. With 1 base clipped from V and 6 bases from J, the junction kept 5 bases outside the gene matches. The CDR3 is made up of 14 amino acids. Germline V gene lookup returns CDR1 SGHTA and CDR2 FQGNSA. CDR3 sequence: CASSLVDRRQTQYF. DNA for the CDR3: TGTGCCAGCAGCTTAGTGGACAGGAGACAGACCCAGTACTTC.

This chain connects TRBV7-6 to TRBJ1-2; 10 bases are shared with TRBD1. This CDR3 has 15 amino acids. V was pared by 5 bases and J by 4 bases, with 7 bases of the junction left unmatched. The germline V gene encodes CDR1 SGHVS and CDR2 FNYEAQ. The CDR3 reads CASSAPGQGSYGYTF. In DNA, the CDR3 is TGTGCCAGCAGCGCACCGGGACAGGGGTCCTATGGCTACACCTTC.

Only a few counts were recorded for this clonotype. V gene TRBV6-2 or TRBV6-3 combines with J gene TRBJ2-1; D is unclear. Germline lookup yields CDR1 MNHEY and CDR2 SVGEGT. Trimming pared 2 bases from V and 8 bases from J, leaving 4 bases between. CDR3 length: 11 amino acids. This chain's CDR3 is CASSYRDEQFF. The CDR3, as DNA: TGTGCCAGCAGTTACAGGGATGAGCAGTTCTTC.

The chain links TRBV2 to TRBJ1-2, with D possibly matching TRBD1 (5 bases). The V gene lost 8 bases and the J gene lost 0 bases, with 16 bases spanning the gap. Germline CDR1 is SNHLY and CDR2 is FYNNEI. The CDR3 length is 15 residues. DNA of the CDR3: TGTGCCAGCTCGAGTCGGGGGATTACTAACTATGGCTACACCTTC. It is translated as CASSSRGITNYGYTF.

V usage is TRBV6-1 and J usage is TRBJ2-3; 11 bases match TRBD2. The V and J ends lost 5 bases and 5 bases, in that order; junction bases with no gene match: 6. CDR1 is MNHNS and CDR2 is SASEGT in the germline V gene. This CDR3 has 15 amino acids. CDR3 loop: CASSLTSGTGDTQYF. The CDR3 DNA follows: TGTGCCAGCAGTTTGACTAGCGGGACAGGAGATACGCAGTATTTT.

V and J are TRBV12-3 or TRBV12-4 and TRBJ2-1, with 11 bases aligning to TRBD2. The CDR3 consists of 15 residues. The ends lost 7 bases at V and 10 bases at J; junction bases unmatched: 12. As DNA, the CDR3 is TGTGCCAGCAATCGCCCCGGGACTAGCGGAGGGGAGCAGTTCTTC. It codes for CASNRPGTSGGEQFF.